The 29 T cell receptor beta chains below all came from one sample that was sequenced in a study of CD8 T cells in ankylosing spondylitis. In TCRdb, the 5' RACE reads were re-called with MiXCR into one record per CDR3 protein. This sample has around 140,000 distinct CDR3 sequences, with 11% found just once. The sequenced sample was blood, either unsorted or a sorted T cell fraction (not recorded which). These receptors all stem from a female donor with ankylosing spondylitis or in good health (not recorded which).

This clonotype was counted ten times or more. The chain uses TRBV12-3 or TRBV12-4 and TRBJ2-5, with D maybe TRBD2 (5 bases). The CDR3 runs 13 residues. V was pared by 11 bases and J by 5 bases, with 18 bases between. As DNA, the CDR3 is TGTGCCGCGTCCCCGGGGAGCCGGGAGACCCAGTACTTC. Translated, it gives CAASPGSRETQYF.

The chain carries TRBV5-4 and TRBJ2-2, with 14 nucleotides matching TRBD2. The CDR3 consists of 18 residues. J lost 5 bases, V lost 2 bases, and 8 bases had no gene match. In germline, CDR1 is SGHNT, CDR2 YYREEE (reference sequence). CDR3 protein: CASSLAGTSGSGTGELFF. The CDR3 region has the DNA TGTGCCAGCAGCTTAGCCGGGACTAGCGGGAGTGGAACCGGGGAGCTGTTTTTT.

The chain recombines TRBV5-1 with TRBJ2-5; D remains unclear. CDR1 is SGHRS and CDR2 is YFSETQ in the germline V gene. The CDR3 length is 14 residues. V gave up 0 bases and J gave up 1 base, with 7 bases separating them. For the CDR3, the DNA is TGCGCCAGCAGCTTGGGGTACAGCCAAGAGACCCAGTACTTC. This sequence encodes CASSLGYSQETQYF. The entire variable domain, with the rest obtained from reference TRBV5-1 and TRBJ2-5, is as follows: KAGVTQTPRYLIKTRGQQVTLSCSPISGHRSVSWYQQTPGQGLQFLFEYFSETQRNKGNFPGRFSGRQFSNSRSEMNVSTLELGDSALYLCASSLGYSQETQYFGPGTRLLVL.

This clonotype appeared many times. This rearrangement joins TRBV29-1 to TRBJ1-2; D not certain. Germline V gene data show CDR1 as SQVTM and CDR2 as ANQGSEA. The ends were cut back, 4 bases at V and 5 bases at J, with 14 bases in the middle. CDR3 size: 13 residues. Here the CDR3 DNA reads TGCAGCGTTGGTTTAACAGTGTTGTATGGCTACACCTTC. Its translation is CSVGLTVLYGYTF.

This clonotype was observed at least ten times. DNA for the CDR3: TGTGCCATCAGTGAGTCGAACTCACCCCTCCACTTT. Translation gives CAISESNSPLHF. The chain combines TRBV10-3 with TRBJ1-6; D uncertain. Per the germline V gene, CDR1 is ENHRY and CDR2 is SYGVKD. The CDR3 is 12 amino acids. Trimming stripped 0 bases from V and 10 bases from J, with 4 bases between.

The table lists this clonotype with many counts. V and J are TRBV20-1 and TRBJ1-2; a weak D match, TRBD1 (5 bases). V was shortened by 0 bases and J by 8 bases, with 16 bases between the two germline ends. Looked up from germline, CDR1 is DFQATT and CDR2 is SNEGSKA (reference sequence). This CDR3 has 14 amino acids. The CDR3, as DNA: TGCAGTGCTAGAGACGACGGAGGACATTGGGGCTACACCTTC. Translated: CSARDDGGHWGYTF.

This clonotype has at least ten counts. The chain carries TRBV15 and TRBJ2-5; no clear D gene. The ends were cut back, 0 bases at V and 1 base at J, with 3 bases in the middle. The CDR3 length is 13 residues. In germline, CDR1 is LNHNV, CDR2 YYDKDF (reference sequence). The CDR3, as DNA: TGTGCCACCAGCAGAGATATCCAAGAGACCCAGTACTTC. Amino acids: CATSRDIQETQYF.

This clonotype was seen ten or more times. V is TRBV6-1 and J is TRBJ2-1; 8 bases align to TRBD2. CDR1 and CDR2 (germline): MNHNS, SASEGT. Trimming removed 5 bases from V and 2 bases from J; junction bases left unmatched: 8. The CDR3 extends over 16 amino acids. CDR3 residues: CASSPRGGYPYNEQFF. The CDR3 DNA sequence: TGTGCCAGCAGTCCTCGGGGGGGATACCCCTACAATGAGCAGTTCTTC.

This clonotype was detected ten times or more. The chain links TRBV6-5 to TRBJ1-1; D is ambiguous. V lost 9 bases and J 3 bases, leaving 11 bases between the germline ends. The germline gives CDR1 MNHEY, CDR2 SVGAGI. This CDR3 has 12 amino acids. DNA for the CDR3: TGTGCCAGTGGCCGGTGGGACACTGAAGCTTTCTTT. Its translation is CASGRWDTEAFF.

This clonotype was detected ten times or more. The chain recombines TRBV20-1 with TRBJ1-4; TRBD1 might be the D (5 bases). The CDR3 sequence is 14 residues long. The V end was cut by 5 bases, the J end by 3 bases, with 13 bases between. CDR1 is DFQATT and CDR2 is SNEGSKA in the germline V gene (reference sequence). The CDR3 nucleotides are TGCAGTGCTTCCCCAGGGCGGGCTAATGAAAAACTGTTTTTT. Translated, it gives CSASPGRANEKLFF.

This clonotype was detected once. This may be a read error: a much more frequent sequence differs by one nucleotide. This chain connects TRBV7-9 to TRBJ2-1; TRBD2 aligns across 12 bases. The CDR3 has 16 residues. In germline, CDR1 is SEHNR, CDR2 FQNEAQ (reference sequence). CDR3 coding DNA: TGTGCCAGCAGCTCGCGACTAGCGGGAGAAAGGAATGGGCAGTTCTTC. It is translated as CASSSRLAGERNGQFF.

There are a few counts of this clonotype. This chain uses TRBV4-1 with TRBJ1-5, with D possibly TRBD1 on 5 matching bases. CDR1 and CDR2 (germline): MGHRA, YSYEKL. The CDR3 totals 14 residues. The V and J ends lost 2 bases and 3 bases respectively, with 8 bases between them. In nucleotides, the CDR3 is TGCGCCAGCAGCCAATTGACAGTCAATCAGCCCCAGCATTTT. Translated: CASSQLTVNQPQHF.

This chain connects TRBV20-1 to TRBJ2-3; 10 bases line up with TRBD2. J lost 2 bases, V lost 5 bases, and 10 bases had no gene match. This CDR3 has 16 amino acids. The germline V gene encodes CDR1 DFQATT and CDR2 SNEGSKA (reference sequence). The CDR3 coding sequence is TGCAGTGCTGGGGTACCGGGACTAGCGAACACAGATACGCAGTATTTT. This sequence encodes CSAGVPGLANTDTQYF.

The table lists this clonotype with many counts. CDR3 nucleotide sequence: TGTGCCAGCTCACCACTTCAAGGGGCTGATTACGAGCAGTACTTC. Encoded protein: CASSPLQGADYEQYF. The J gene is TRBJ2-7, the V gene TRBV18, with D perhaps TRBD1 (5 bases). The V end was cut by 1 base, the J end by 4 bases, with 14 bases between. The CDR3 length is 15 residues. Looked up from germline, CDR1 is KGHSH and CDR2 is LQKENI.

The table lists this clonotype with many counts. V usage is TRBV5-1 and J usage is TRBJ2-1, with TRBD2 identical over 8 bases. Germline V gene sequence: CDR1 SGHRS, CDR2 YFSETQ. This CDR3 spans 15 amino acids. J lost 2 bases, V lost 4 bases, and 5 bases had no gene match. CDR3 bases: TGCGCCAGCAGCCGGACTAGCTCCACCTACAATGAGCAGTTCTTC. As protein: CASSRTSSTYNEQFF.

This clonotype occurred many times. J is TRBJ2-3 and V is TRBV7-9; D not resolved. V was shortened by 1 base and J by 2 bases, with 10 bases between the two germline ends. The germline gives CDR1 SEHNR, CDR2 FQNEAQ (reference sequence). The CDR3 spans 15 residues. CDR3 DNA sequence: TGTGCCAGCAGCTTAGATAGGGCATCCACAGATACGCAGTATTTT. This translates into CASSLDRASTDTQYF.

With respect to this clonotype: This may arise from a read error, as a much more abundant clone is one base away. CDR3 nucleotides: TGTGCCAGCAGTTTAGGGGAGGGTTGGGACTATGACTACACCTTC. This translates into CASSLGEGWDYDYTF. The chain carries TRBV12-3 or TRBV12-4 and TRBJ1-2; a weak D match, TRBD1 (5 bases). CDR3 length equals 15 residues.

A word on this clonotype: This may come from a read error, since a much larger clone is one base off. The chain employs TRBV20-1 and TRBJ2-3; possibly TRBD2 for D (5 bases). CDR3 size: 13 residues. The germline V gene encodes CDR1 DFQATT and CDR2 SNEGSKA (reference sequence). CDR3 loop: CSASGSSTDTLYF. CDR3 in DNA: TGCAGTGCTAGCGGTTCTAGCACAGATACGCTGTATTTT.

This clonotype was observed many times. The J gene is TRBJ1-5, the V gene TRBV7-9, with a weak D call TRBD1 (6 bases). The CDR3 totals 13 residues. Deletions cut 5 bases from V and 2 bases from J, with 7 bases between. Germline-derived CDR1 and CDR2 are SEHNR and FQNEAQ (reference sequence). CDR3: CASSKGGNQPQHF. The DNA for the CDR3 is TGTGCCAGCAGCAAGGGGGGCAATCAGCCCCAGCATTTT.

The sample holds many counts of this clonotype. The chain couples TRBV4-1 to TRBJ2-1, with TRBD2 matching 9 bases. This CDR3 contains 17 residues. Germline-derived CDR1 and CDR2 are MGHRA and YSYEKL. Trimming took 1 base from V and 5 from J; bases not matched to a gene: 9. The CDR3 nucleotides read TGCGCCAGCAGCCAAGCCCGAGCTAGCGGGATAAACAATGAGCAGTTCTTC. Amino acids: CASSQARASGINNEQFF.

This clonotype was seen ten or more times. The CDR3 here is CASSLEGPRSGNTIYF. The CDR3, as DNA: TGTGCCAGCAGCTTGGAAGGACCGCGCTCTGGAAACACCATATATTTT. The chain couples TRBV5-5 to TRBJ1-3; D unresolved. The V end lost 0 bases, the J end lost 0 bases, and 10 bases lay between the germline ends. CDR1 is SGHKS, CDR2 YYEKEE, per germline (reference sequence). The CDR3 is 16 residues long.

This clonotype has just a few counts. The J gene is TRBJ2-2, the V gene TRBV7-7; 8 nucleotides agree with TRBD2. CDR1 and CDR2 from the germline V gene are SSHAT and FNYEAQ (reference sequence). This CDR3 spans 16 amino acids. V was pared by 3 bases and J by 0 bases, with 3 bases of the junction left unmatched. The CDR3 coding sequence is TGTGCCAGCAGCTTGACTAGCGTCACGAACACCGGGGAGCTGTTTTTT. It is translated as CASSLTSVTNTGELFF.

This clonotype has at least ten counts. V and J are TRBV7-2 and TRBJ2-1, with D possibly matching TRBD1 (6 bases). Between the trimmed V and J ends, which lost 2 bases and 5 bases, there was a span of 10 bases. The germline CDR1 and CDR2 sequences are SGHTA and FQGNSA. The CDR3 is 14 residues long. In nucleotides, the CDR3 is TGTGCCAGCAGCTTAATGCGGACAGACAATGAGCAGTTCTTC. It specifies CASSLMRTDNEQFF.

The gene calls are TRBV6-1 and TRBJ2-4, with a weak D call TRBD2 (5 bases). Germline V CDR1 and CDR2: MNHNS, SASEGT. This CDR3 spans 15 amino acids. V lost 6 bases, J lost 0 bases, and 12 bases lay in between. DNA for the CDR3: TGTGCCAGCAGCTCAGCGGTGCTAGCCAAAAACATTCAGTACTTC. Its translation: CASSSAVLAKNIQYF.

This clonotype occurred many times. The V gene is TRBV7-8, the J gene TRBJ2-7, with D tentatively TRBD2 (6 bases). Trimming removed 2 bases at V and 0 bases at J, with 11 bases between. This CDR3 is built from 15 residues. Germline CDR1 and CDR2: SGHVS and FQNEAQ. The CDR3 is CASSLSGGTSYEQYF. CDR3 sequence (DNA): TGTGCCAGCAGCTTATCTGGCGGGACCTCCTACGAGCAGTACTTC.

The rearrangement links TRBV20-1 to TRBJ1-1; D perhaps matches TRBD1 (5 bases). CDR1 and CDR2 from the germline V gene are DFQATT and SNEGSKA (reference sequence). This CDR3 has 15 residues. The V and J ends lost 1 base and 2 bases respectively, with 14 bases between them. The chain's CDR3 is CSARAGGGSNTEAFF. Written as DNA, the CDR3 is TGCAGTGCTAGAGCCGGGGGGGGGAGTAACACTGAAGCTTTCTTT.

This clonotype was detected many times. The V call is TRBV7-2, the J call TRBJ2-7; D is unclear. V was trimmed by 1 base and J by 3 bases, leaving 7 bases between them. The germline V gene has CDR1 SGHTA and CDR2 FQGNSA. The CDR3 is 13 amino acids. This chain's CDR3 is CASSLGVGYEQYF. The CDR3 coding sequence is TGTGCCAGCAGCTTAGGAGTGGGCTACGAGCAGTACTTC.

This clonotype has ten or more counts. The chain is built from TRBV5-1 and TRBJ2-3, with 11 bases matching TRBD2. Germline values: CDR1 SGHRS, CDR2 YFSETQ. The CDR3 runs to 17 residues. The V and J ends lost 0 bases and 2 bases, in that order; junction bases with no gene match: 5. The CDR3 bases are TGCGCCAGCAGCTTGGGCCGACTAGCGGGAAACACAGATACGCAGTATTTT. It is translated as CASSLGRLAGNTDTQYF.

This clonotype was counted many times. The gene calls are TRBV12-3 or TRBV12-4 and TRBJ1-1, with D unresolved. This CDR3 has 12 residues. Deletions cut 5 bases from V and 1 base from J, with 5 bases between. Here the CDR3 DNA reads TGTGCCAGCAGTGTGTGGAACACTGAAGCTTTCTTT. Translated: CASSVWNTEAFF.